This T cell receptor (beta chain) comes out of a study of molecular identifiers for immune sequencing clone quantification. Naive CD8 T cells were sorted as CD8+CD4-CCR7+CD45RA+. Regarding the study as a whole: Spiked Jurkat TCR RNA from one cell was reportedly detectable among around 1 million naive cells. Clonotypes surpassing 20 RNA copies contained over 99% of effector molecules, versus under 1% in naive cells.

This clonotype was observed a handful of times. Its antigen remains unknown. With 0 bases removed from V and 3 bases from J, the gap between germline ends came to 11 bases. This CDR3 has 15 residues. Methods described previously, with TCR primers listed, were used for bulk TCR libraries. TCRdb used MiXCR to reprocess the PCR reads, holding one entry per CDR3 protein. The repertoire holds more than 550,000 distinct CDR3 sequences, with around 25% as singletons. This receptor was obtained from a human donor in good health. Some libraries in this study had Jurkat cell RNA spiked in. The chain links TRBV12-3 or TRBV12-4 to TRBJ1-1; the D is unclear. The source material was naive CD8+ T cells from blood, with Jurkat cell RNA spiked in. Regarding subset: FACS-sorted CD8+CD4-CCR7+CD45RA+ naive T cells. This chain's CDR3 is CASSLAADRDTEAFF. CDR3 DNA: TGTGCCAGCAGTTTAGCGGCCGACCGGGACACTGAAGCTTTCTTT.